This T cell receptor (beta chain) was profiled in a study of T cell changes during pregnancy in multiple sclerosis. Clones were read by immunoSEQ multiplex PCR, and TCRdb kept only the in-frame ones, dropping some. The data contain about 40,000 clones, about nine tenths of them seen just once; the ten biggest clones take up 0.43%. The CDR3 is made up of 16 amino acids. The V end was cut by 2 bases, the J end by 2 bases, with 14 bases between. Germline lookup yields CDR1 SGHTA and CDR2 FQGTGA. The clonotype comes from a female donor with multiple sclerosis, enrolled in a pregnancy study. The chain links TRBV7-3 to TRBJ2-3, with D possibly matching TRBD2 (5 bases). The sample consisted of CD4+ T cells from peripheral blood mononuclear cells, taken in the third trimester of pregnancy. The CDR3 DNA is TGTGCCAGCAGCTTAGATCCCAGAGGGTACACAGATACGCAGTATTTT. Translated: CASSLDPRGYTDTQYF.